This TCR beta chain was documented in a study of cytotoxic CD8 clonotypes in ibrutinib-treated CLL. Study-level results: Increased clonality at ibrutinib response gave way to a return toward baseline at progression. Clonality measured at baseline exceeded age-matched healthy donors, tracking circulating CD8+ T-cell counts.

Produced via immunoSEQ multiplex PCR; TCRdb's table is partial and in-frame only. The data contain roughly 300,000 clones, approximately 79% of them seen just once; the ten biggest clones take up around 5.1%. This clone has only a few counts. Its antigen is currently unknown. CDR1 is SGHDT and CDR2 is YYEEEE in the germline V gene. V lost 1 base to trimming and J lost 7 bases, with 11 bases between them. The CDR3 is 13 residues long. This TCR was recovered from a human donor with chronic lymphocytic leukemia. This chain links TRBV5-6 with TRBJ1-2; TRBD1 might be the D (6 bases). The sequences come from PBMCs, collected at disease progression, from a patient treated with ibrutinib. This chain's CDR3 is CASSLNRVGGYTF. Here the CDR3 DNA reads TGTGCCAGCAGCTTGAACAGGGTCGGTGGCTACACCTTC.